The rows below give T cell receptor beta chains drawn from one sample of a study of OX40 agonist ivuxolimab in advanced cancers. Clones were sequenced by immunoSEQ multiplex PCR, and TCRdb holds only the in-frame ones, with some missing. The sample gives approximately 90,000 clones, roughly nine tenths of which show up once; about 9% is in the top ten. The sequences come from CD4+ or CD8+ T cells sorted from blood, collected in a trial of the OX40 agonist ivuxolimab. Every receptor here comes from an adult with an advanced solid tumor such as melanoma, head and neck, liver or kidney cancer. CDR3s include the opening cysteine and the closing phenylalanine or tryptophan. A D gene is named only where the DNA matches it firmly. Some rows mark clone size as missing; the rest say once, few, many or name a class of expanded clone.

CDR3 protein,CDR3 DNA,D gene,clone size,J gene,V gene,CDR3 length
CAWKRGSTEAFF,TGTGCCTGGAAAAGGGGGAGCACTGAAGCTTTCTTT,-,-,TRBJ1-1,TRBV30,12
CASSLKYAGFEQKLFF,TGTGCCAGCAGCTTAAAATATGCGGGCTTTGAACAAAAACTGTTTTTT,-,-,TRBJ1-4,TRBV11-2,16
CASSFSGTGELFF,TGTGCCAGCAGCTTTTCTGGCACCGGGGAGCTGTTTTTT,-,-,TRBJ2-2,TRBV7-9,13
CASSLTGSYGYTF,TGTGCCAGCAGTCTGACAGGGAGCTATGGCTACACCTTC,TRBD1,-,TRBJ1-2,TRBV2,13
CASSYPGTGVEAFF,TGTGCCAGCAGTTACCCCGGGACAGGGGTTGAAGCTTTCTTT,TRBD1,-,TRBJ1-1,TRBV6-5,14
CASSWASETQYF,TGTGCCAGCAGCTGGGCCTCGGAGACCCAGTACTTC,-,-,TRBJ2-5,TRBV5-6,12
CASSQRLGVNEQFF,TGTGCCAGCAGCCAAAGACTAGGGGTGAATGAGCAGTTCTTC,-,-,TRBJ2-1,TRBV11-3,14
CSVEVNHEQYF,TGCAGCGTTGAAGTTAACCACGAGCAGTACTTC,-,-,TRBJ2-7,TRBV29-1,11
CASSPLLGYGYTF,TGTGCCAGTTCACCTCTCTTAGGCTATGGCTACACCTTC,-,once,TRBJ1-2,TRBV19,13
CAWSVRGGGAEKLFF,TGTGCCTGGAGTGTACGAGGGGGGGGCGCCGAAAAACTGTTTTTT,-,-,TRBJ1-4,TRBV30,15
CASSPSTAYEQYF,TGTGCCAGCAGCCCATCGACAGCCTACGAGCAGTACTTC,-,-,TRBJ2-7,TRBV7-8,13
CASSLRDPYNEQFF,TGTGCCAGCAGCTTGCGGGACCCCTACAATGAGCAGTTCTTC,-,-,TRBJ2-1,TRBV5-6,14
CSVEAGDRSGNTIYF,TGCAGCGTTGAAGCTGGGGACCGCTCTGGAAACACCATATATTTT,-,once,TRBJ1-3,TRBV29-1,15
CASSLFPSGSTHEQYF,TGTGCCAGCAGTTTATTTCCTAGCGGGAGCACCCACGAGCAGTACTTC,TRBD2,-,TRBJ2-7,TRBV27,16
CASSLVGSGANVLTF,TGTGCCAGCAGCTTGGTCGGCTCTGGGGCCAACGTCCTGACTTTC,-,-,TRBJ2-6,TRBV5-6,15
CASSLGYGGRGSYEQYF,TGCGCCAGCAGCTTGGGGTATGGGGGGCGGGGCTCCTACGAGCAGTACTTC,-,-,TRBJ2-7,TRBV5-1,17
CASSFARFYEQYF,TGTGCCAGCAGCTTCGCGCGGTTCTACGAGCAGTACTTC,-,-,TRBJ2-7,TRBV7-2,13
CASSTRDRSTDTQYF,TGTGCCAGTAGTACGAGGGACCGTAGCACAGATACGCAGTATTTT,-,-,TRBJ2-3,TRBV19,15
CASSLELAVYEQYF,TGTGCCAGCAGCTTAGAACTAGCGGTCTACGAGCAGTACTTC,TRBD2,-,TRBJ2-7,TRBV7-2,14
CASSLGTVYGYTF,TGTGCCAGCAGCCTTGGGACGGTCTATGGCTACACCTTC,-,few,TRBJ1-2,TRBV28,13
CASTPRQGAGEAFF,TGTGCCAGCACCCCCCGGCAGGGGGCGGGTGAAGCTTTCTTT,TRBD1,-,TRBJ1-1,TRBV27,14
CASSFEYSPYGYTF,TGTGCCAGCAGCTTCGAGTACAGTCCCTATGGCTACACCTTC,-,-,TRBJ1-2,TRBV11-2,14
CASSLGQIYGYTF,TGTGCCAGCAGCCTGGGACAGATCTATGGCTACACCTTC,TRBD1,-,TRBJ1-2,TRBV6-5,13
CASSLDRTLASSYNEQFF,TGTGCCAGCAGCTTAGATCGTACGCTAGCGAGCTCCTACAATGAGCAGTTCTTC,-,-,TRBJ2-1,TRBV11-2,18
CSASGSTYNEQFF,TGCAGCGCTAGCGGGAGTACCTACAATGAGCAGTTCTTC,TRBD2,-,TRBJ2-1,TRBV29-1,13
CAISVGTGGNQPQHF,TGTGCCATCAGTGTCGGGACAGGGGGCAATCAGCCCCAGCATTTT,TRBD1,-,TRBJ1-5,TRBV10-3,15